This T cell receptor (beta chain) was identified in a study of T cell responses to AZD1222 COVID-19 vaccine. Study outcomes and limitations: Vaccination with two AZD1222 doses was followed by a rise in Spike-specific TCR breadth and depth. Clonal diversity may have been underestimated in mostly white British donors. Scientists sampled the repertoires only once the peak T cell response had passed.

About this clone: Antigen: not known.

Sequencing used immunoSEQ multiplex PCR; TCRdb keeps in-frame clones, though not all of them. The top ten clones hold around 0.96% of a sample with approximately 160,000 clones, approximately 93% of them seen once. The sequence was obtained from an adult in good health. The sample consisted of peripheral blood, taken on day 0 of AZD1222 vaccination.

For the CDR3, the DNA is TGTGCCAGCAGCGTCCCTTCGGCCCAGACCTGGGGGGCCTACAATGAGCAGTTCTTC. Residues: CASSVPSAQTWGAYNEQFF. The chain links TRBV9 to TRBJ2-1; possible D gene TRBD2, 6 bases. V was trimmed by 2 bases and J by 2 bases, leaving 23 bases between them. The CDR3 loop spans 19 amino acids. The germline CDR1 and CDR2 sequences are SGDLS and YYNGEE.